This T cell receptor (beta chain) was found in a study of blood T cell repertoires in COVID-19 (dated by TCRdb to between 2020 and 2021). About the investigation overall: Samples covering the acute and convalescent phases of COVID-19 were provided by collaborators in the United States, Italy and Spain. The prospective study material was composed of cDNA or gDNA derived from T cells, B-cell-depleted T cells, or PBMCs. Subjects who had been exposed to COVID-19, were actively infected with it, or had recovered from it provided the deeply sampled blood TCRbeta repertoires that made up the dataset. A freely available public database, intended as a resource for researchers studying the immune response to SARS-CoV-2, is where the repertoires were released. The samples were drawn from the first 160 participants of the ongoing ImmuneRACE study and from some 1,300 subjects provided by 6 global collaborators. A de-identified subject ID, COVID-19 status, age in years and sex were almost always included in the sample metadata. Where available, HLA class I and class II types were obtained from metadata supplied by the sample provider rather than from assay-based typing. General findings and caveats noted by the study authors: How much clinical and demographic metadata was included differed by source and by participant, and the metadata was provided uncurated.

There are 15 amino acids in the CDR3, from cysteine to phenylalanine inclusive. Only the CDR3 DNA stays, 45 bases, in frame from base 1. Taken from the germline V gene, the CDR1 and CDR2 loops are MGHDK and SYGVNS. The junction shows trimming of 1 base on V and 4 bases on J, and the gene matches do not reach 2 bases of it. TCRbeta CDR3 regions were amplified from genomic DNA by means of the immunoSEQ Assay, a bias-controlled multiplex PCR. The published analysis was carried out like this. Nucleated cell counts per sample were estimated from amplification of reference gene primers within the assay. To quantify the absolute abundance of each unique TCRbeta CDR3 rearrangement, sequence reads were collapsed and filtered. For each sample, productive Simpson clonality was calculated as the square root of Simpson's diversity index across productive rearrangements. TCRdb holds this immuneACCESS table with in-frame rearrangements only. Some clones are missing; in checked studies, unresolved V genes explain under half, and the rest has no known cause. V and J calls and clone size are those listed in that table; D and trimming were worked out from the DNA. A total of about 140,000 clones appear in this sample, 80% to 85% of them only once. Clones ranked in the top ten supply around 8% of the sample.

Concerning this clone itself: This clone's antigen is unknown. No base qualities exist here, and no much larger clone lies one base off it.

Whole blood was collected in K2EDTA tubes by collaborating institutions according to the institutions' own protocols. For TCRbeta analysis, collaborator samples were shipped as frozen whole blood, as isolated PBMCs, or as DNA extracted from either sample type. The chain is encoded by TRBV25-1 joined to TRBJ2-2, and TRBD1 aligns with 8 junction nucleotides. Sequences were obtained from peripheral blood. The clonotype originates from a human donor in a cohort sampled during active COVID-19. The bases are TGTGCCAGCAGTGAATTTGGACAGGGCACCGGGGAGCTGTTTTTT. Translated, this gives CASSEFGQGTGELFF. The CDR3, completed at both ends by the reference TRBV25-1 and TRBJ2-2 genes, gives the full variable domain EADIYQTPRYLVIGTGKKITLECSQTMGHDKMYWYQQDPGMELHLIHYSYGVNSTEKGDLSSESTVSRIRTEHFPLTLESARPSHTSQYLCASSEFGQGTGELFFGEGSRLTVL.